This T cell receptor beta chain was observed in a study of T cell responses to AZD1222 COVID-19 vaccine. General study results and limits: The CD4 TCRs associated with vaccination extended across spike and predominated at 160-218 and 743-854. Baseline serostatus was positive in only a handful of AZD1222 recipients. Among spike-specific TCRs, nearly half reportedly target unmutated variant regions. Donors in the cohort were predominantly white British and more often female, and clonal diversity was possibly underestimated.

TCRdb keeps only in-frame clones here, not all; method: immunoSEQ multiplex PCR. Of approximately 110,000 clones in the sample, about 90% are singletons; the top ten hold more than 7%. Trimming took off 5 bases at V and 0 bases at J, with 19 bases between the two ends. The germline CDR1 and CDR2 sequences are MGHDK and SYGVNS. This CDR3 has 17 amino acids. About this clone: The target antigen is unknown.

Sample: peripheral blood, taken 28 days after the second AZD1222 dose. This receptor was obtained from an adult who received the AZD1222 COVID-19 vaccine. The genes are TRBV25-1 and TRBJ1-1, with D possibly matching TRBD1 (6 bases). This CDR3 is CASSNWDTQDMNTEAFF. The CDR3 coding sequence is TGTGCCAGCAGTAACTGGGACACCCAGGACATGAACACTGAAGCTTTCTTT.